These T cell receptor beta chains were read from a single sample in a study of blood T cells in healthy people across ages. TCRdb independently ran MiXCR on the 5' RACE reads; one entry per CDR3 protein. The sample has over a million distinct CDR3 sequences, less than 50% seen once; the top ten hold under 20%. Sequencing was carried out using blood. The source is a woman in her sixties in good health. Both conserved end residues are part of each CDR3. The order of the fields is J gene, V gene, CDR3 protein.

>TRBJ2-5|TRBV20-1
CSARDRGRQETQYF
>TRBJ2-4|TRBV7-9
CASSSLGIQYF
>TRBJ2-7|TRBV12-5
CASGLSGSSYEQYF
>TRBJ2-5|TRBV2
CASSEDLAGGRETQYF
>TRBJ2-5|TRBV29-1
CSAGPGLRETQYF
>TRBJ2-1|TRBV27
CASSFLGLVHNEQFF
>TRBJ2-5|TRBV5-1
CASSLGDSPRETQYF
>.|TRBV29-1
CSVVWAGTTEQYF
>TRBJ2-3|TRBV24-1
CATSDPGQGATDTQYF
>.|TRBV6-1
CASSISPGQGYEQYF